This TCR beta chain emerged from a study of blood T cell repertoires in COVID-19. Overall study context: From the United States, Italy and Spain came samples of acute and convalescent COVID-19. In each case, the material was cDNA or gDNA derived from T cells, B-cell-depleted T cells, or PBMCs.

Trimming left V 8 bases short and J 4 bases short, with 14 bases between. The germline gives CDR1 MNHEY, CDR2 SVGAGI. There are 13 residues in the CDR3. Under the authors' procedure: Researchers report that nucleated cell counts were estimated from reference gene primer amplification. The table came from immunoSEQ multiplex PCR; TCRdb's copy has only in-frame clones and leaves some out. D and trimming were read from the DNA, whereas the V and J calls and clone size are those reported in that table. The repertoire holds about 210,000 clones, with about 88% as singletons. The J gene is TRBJ1-1, the V gene TRBV6-5, with TRBD1 as a possible D gene (5 bases). The source of this sequence is a man in his 70s with acute or convalescent COVID-19. Sequencing was performed on peripheral blood. The CDR3 protein is CASDPRGSTEAFF. For the CDR3, the DNA is TGTGCCAGCGATCCGCGGGGGAGCACTGAAGCTTTCTTT.